A selection of T cell receptor beta chains follows, all from one sample in a study of patients and donors after allogeneic stem cell transplantation. MiXCR, run by TCRdb on the RT-PCR reads, gives a single entry per CDR3 protein. This sample has about 74,000 distinct CDR3 sequences, with approximately 25% found just once. Sequenced material: blood, either unsorted or a sorted T cell fraction (not recorded which). These receptor sequences come from a human donor who was either an allogeneic HSCT recipient or a stem cell or donor lymphocyte infusion donor (not recorded which). It is not recorded whose cells these are; they may come from a transplant donor. The CDR3 runs from the conserved cysteine through the conserved F or W. The order of the fields is D gene, clone size, V gene, J gene, CDR3 DNA, CDR3 protein. D genes are given only for firm matches. Not all rows give a size; the values are once, few, many and, for expanded clones, a class.

-,few,TRBV27,TRBJ1-6,TGTGCCAGCAGTTCCCTCCAGGGCCCCTATAATTCACCCCTCCACTTT,CASSSLQGPYNSPLHF
-,once,TRBV18,TRBJ2-7,TGTGTCAGCTCACGGATAGGGGGTATGTACGAGCAGTACTTC,CVSSRIGGMYEQYF
TRBD1,few,TRBV12-3/TRBV12-4,TRBJ1-2,TGTGCCAGCAGTCCACGGACAGGGAAGGATGGCTACACCTTC,CASSPRTGKDGYTF
-,few,TRBV4-1,TRBJ2-1,TGCGCCAGCAGCCAAGTATTAGCGAATAACAATGAGCAGTTCTTC,CASSQVLANNNEQFF
-,few,TRBV5-1,TRBJ2-5,TGCGCCAGCAGCTTGATACAGCAAGAGACCCAGTACTTC,CASSLIQQETQYF
TRBD2,-,TRBV27,TRBJ2-3,TGTGCCAGCAGTCCCCGACTAGCGGGATCCGCTATGGATACGCAGTATTTT,CASSPRLAGSAMDTQYF
-,-,TRBV25-1,TRBJ2-3,TGTGCCAGCAGAAGAACAGGGGATACGCAGTATTTT,CASRRTGDTQYF
-,few,TRBV9,TRBJ1-3,TGTGCCAGCAGCGTAGAGGGGCCTGGAAACACCATATATTTT,CASSVEGPGNTIYF
-,-,TRBV28,TRBJ2-7,TGTGCCAGCAGTGAAGGGGTCTACGAGCAGTACTTC,CASSEGVYEQYF
TRBD2,-,TRBV9,TRBJ2-4,TGTGCCAGCAGCCCGGCGGGTAGCGGGGTAGACATTCAGTACTTC,CASSPAGSGVDIQYF
-,many,TRBV20-1,TRBJ1-5,TGCAGTGCTCCCCGGGGGTATGGTAATCAGCCCCAGCATTTT,CSAPRGYGNQPQHF
-,-,TRBV27,TRBJ2-7,TGTGCCAGCAGTGTTATAGGTCCAAGGGCCTACGAGCAGTACTTC,CASSVIGPRAYEQYF
TRBD2,-,TRBV20-1,TRBJ2-2,TGCAGTGCTAGCCCTAGCGGCAACACCGGGGAGCTGTTTTTT,CSASPSGNTGELFF
TRBD1,few,TRBV28,TRBJ2-7,TGTGCCAGCAGTTTATTCTGGACAGGAGACTCCTACGAGCAGTACTTC,CASSLFWTGDSYEQYF
-,-,TRBV5-1,TRBJ2-2,TGCGCCAGCAGCTCCCACACCGGGGAGCTGTTTTTT,CASSSHTGELFF
-,-,TRBV11-2,TRBJ2-5,TGTGCCAGCAGCTTGGGAAGCTTGGGGGGGCTAGGAGAGACCCAGTACTTC,CASSLGSLGGLGETQYF
-,few,TRBV7-9,TRBJ1-1,TGTGCCAGCGGAGCTGGGTCCGAAGCTTTCTTT,CASGAGSEAFF
-,-,TRBV7-9,TRBJ1-1,TGTGCCAGCAGCTTAGCGCTCTCTTGGAACACTGAAGCTTTCTTT,CASSLALSWNTEAFF
-,few,TRBV25-1,TRBJ1-3,TGTGCCAGCAGTGAAAAGGGGAAATATGGAAACACCATATATTTT,CASSEKGKYGNTIYF
-,few,TRBV6-5,TRBJ2-7,TGTGCCAGCAGTAATTACAGGGAAAGCTACGAGCAGTACTTC,CASSNYRESYEQYF
-,few,TRBV7-2,TRBJ1-5,TGTGCCAGCAGCCCCCTCCCGGGCAATCAGCCCCAGCATTTT,CASSPLPGNQPQHF
-,many,TRBV12-3/TRBV12-4,TRBJ1-1,TGTGCCAGCAGTCCCAGGGAATACACTGAAGCTTTCTTT,CASSPREYTEAFF
-,few,TRBV7-9,TRBJ1-5,TGTGCCAGCAGCTCCAATAGCAATCAGCCCCAGCATTTT,CASSSNSNQPQHF
-,-,TRBV5-1,TRBJ2-2,TGCGCCAGCAGCGCGGCTGCTTATGGGTCGAGGGGCACCGGGGAGCTGTTTTTT,CASSAAAYGSRGTGELFF
TRBD1,-,TRBV2,TRBJ1-1,TGTGCCAGCAGCGCGCAACAGGGGAGGGTTGGTACTGAAGCTTTCTTT,CASSAQQGRVGTEAFF
-,-,TRBV5-1,TRBJ1-4,TGCGCCAGAAGCTTGAACGGTGAAAAACTGTTTTTT,CARSLNGEKLFF
-,-,TRBV6-6,TRBJ2-7,TGTGCCAGCAGTTGGACCCTCCCTTCCTACGAGCAGTACTTC,CASSWTLPSYEQYF
-,-,TRBV27,TRBJ2-1,TGTGCCAGCTCCCCTTCCGGGACCCCGAGTGAGCAGTTCTTC,CASSPSGTPSEQFF
TRBD2,-,TRBV6-5,TRBJ2-7,TGTGCCAGCAGCCGACCTGGACTAGCCTACGAGCAGTACTTC,CASSRPGLAYEQYF
TRBD1,-,TRBV29-1,TRBJ1-1,TGCAGCGTTGGGGGGACAGGGCGGACTGAAGCTTTCTTT,CSVGGTGRTEAFF
-,-,TRBV4-2,TRBJ2-3,TGTGCCAGCGGGCCAGGGGAGTTTCCAGATACGCAGTATTTT,CASGPGEFPDTQYF
-,-,TRBV10-3,TRBJ1-1,TGTGCCATCAGATCAGGAAGCACTGAAGCTTTCTTT,CAIRSGSTEAFF
-,-,TRBV12-3/TRBV12-4,TRBJ2-4,TGTGCCAGCAGTTTGAACAGAATAGCCAAAAACATTCAGTACTTC,CASSLNRIAKNIQYF
-,-,TRBV25-1,TRBJ2-7,TGTGCCAGCAGCACTAAGTGGGGCGGCGGTGGGGAGCAGTACTTC,CASSTKWGGGGEQYF
TRBD2,many,TRBV12-3/TRBV12-4,TRBJ2-1,TGTGCCAGCAGTTTAGGGCGGACTAGCTCAAATCACAATGAGCAGTTCTTC,CASSLGRTSSNHNEQFF
-,-,TRBV5-1,TRBJ1-4,TGCGCCAGCAGCTTCCGGGCCCAGAGGGAAAAACTGTTTTTT,CASSFRAQREKLFF
TRBD2,-,TRBV7-2,TRBJ2-2,TGTGCCAGCAGCTTCCTAGCGGGAGTAGTCGTCGGGGAGCTGTTTTTT,CASSFLAGVVVGELFF
-,-,TRBV6-1,TRBJ1-6,TGTGCCAGCACCGAGTACCGAACAAGGGGGAGCTCCTATAATTCACCCCTCCACTTT,CASTEYRTRGSSYNSPLHF
-,few,TRBV4-1,TRBJ1-4,TGCGCCAGCAGCCAAAAAAGGGGCCGGGAAGGTGAAAAACTGTTTTTT,CASSQKRGREGEKLFF
-,few,TRBV20-1,TRBJ1-5,TGCAGTGCCCCTCTTGGGGGGGCAGGCAATCAGCCCCAGCATTTT,CSAPLGGAGNQPQHF
-,-,TRBV20-1,TRBJ1-1,TGCAGTGCTAGAGGGTTCCAGGCCCGGGAGGACACTGAAGCTTTCTTT,CSARGFQAREDTEAFF
TRBD1,many,TRBV20-1,TRBJ1-2,TGCAGTGCTAGAGATCAAGGGACAGAGTATGGCTACACCTTC,CSARDQGTEYGYTF
-,-,TRBV27,TRBJ2-5,TGTGCCAGCAGTCCATCGAACCGGGACATGAGGGAGACCCAGTACTTC,CASSPSNRDMRETQYF
-,-,TRBV5-1,TRBJ1-1,TGCGCCAGCAAGGACAGCATGAACACTGAAGCTTTCTTT,CASKDSMNTEAFF
TRBD1,few,TRBV19,TRBJ1-1,TGTGCCAGTAGTATAGGCAGGGGGCGTTTGGTGAACACTGAAGCTTTCTTT,CASSIGRGRLVNTEAFF
-,-,TRBV2,TRBJ2-1,TGTGCCAGCAGCGGACGGACCACAATGAATGAGCAGTTCTTC,CASSGRTTMNEQFF
-,many,TRBV12-3/TRBV12-4,TRBJ1-2,TGTGCCAGCAGTTTGCGCGACTATGGCTACACCTTC,CASSLRDYGYTF
-,-,TRBV11-2,TRBJ2-1,TGTGCCAGCAGCTTCGGGGGTGGGCACAATGAGCAGTTCTTC,CASSFGGGHNEQFF
-,few,TRBV5-1,TRBJ1-4,TGCGCCAGCAACGGGGGGACAACTAATGAAAAACTGTTTTTT,CASNGGTTNEKLFF
-,-,TRBV7-9,TRBJ1-4,TGTGCCAGCAGCTTACCTCAGGGCAGCACAACTAATGAAAAACTGTTTTTT,CASSLPQGSTTNEKLFF
-,few,TRBV5-5,TRBJ2-5,TGTGCCAGCAGCTTGATAAGTGACGGACAAGAGACCCAGTACTTC,CASSLISDGQETQYF
TRBD2,-,TRBV7-2,TRBJ2-1,TGTGCCAGCAGCGCGGGACTAGCAGTCCGCAATGAGCAGTTCTTC,CASSAGLAVRNEQFF
-,few,TRBV12-3/TRBV12-4,TRBJ2-7,TGTGCCAGCAGTTCCCCGGGGCGGGGCAGGGACGAGCAGTACTTC,CASSSPGRGRDEQYF
-,-,TRBV11-3,TRBJ2-3,TGTGCCAGCAGCTTGGGTTTCACAGATACGCAGTATTTT,CASSLGFTDTQYF
TRBD2,-,TRBV20-1,TRBJ2-2,TGCAGTGCTAGGACTAGCGGGACCGGGGAGCTGTTTTTT,CSARTSGTGELFF
-,few,TRBV12-3/TRBV12-4,TRBJ1-2,TGTGCCAGCAGTTTAAGGGGCTATGGCTACACCTTC,CASSLRGYGYTF
-,once,TRBV7-2,TRBJ2-1,TGTGCCAGCACCCTCACCAGAGAGCAGTTCTTC,CASTLTREQFF
-,-,TRBV6-2/TRBV6-3,TRBJ1-1,TGTGCCAGCAGTTACTCAACGGGACAAATTCGGACTGAAGCTTTCTTT,CASSYSTGQIRTEAFF
TRBD1,-,TRBV3-1,TRBJ1-1,TGTGCCAGCAGCCAAAGAGCCGGGACAGGGCCTGAAGCTTTCTTT,CASSQRAGTGPEAFF
-,-,TRBV3-1,TRBJ2-5,TGTGCCAGCAGCCAAGGCCGGAAGCAAGAGACCCAGTACTTC,CASSQGRKQETQYF